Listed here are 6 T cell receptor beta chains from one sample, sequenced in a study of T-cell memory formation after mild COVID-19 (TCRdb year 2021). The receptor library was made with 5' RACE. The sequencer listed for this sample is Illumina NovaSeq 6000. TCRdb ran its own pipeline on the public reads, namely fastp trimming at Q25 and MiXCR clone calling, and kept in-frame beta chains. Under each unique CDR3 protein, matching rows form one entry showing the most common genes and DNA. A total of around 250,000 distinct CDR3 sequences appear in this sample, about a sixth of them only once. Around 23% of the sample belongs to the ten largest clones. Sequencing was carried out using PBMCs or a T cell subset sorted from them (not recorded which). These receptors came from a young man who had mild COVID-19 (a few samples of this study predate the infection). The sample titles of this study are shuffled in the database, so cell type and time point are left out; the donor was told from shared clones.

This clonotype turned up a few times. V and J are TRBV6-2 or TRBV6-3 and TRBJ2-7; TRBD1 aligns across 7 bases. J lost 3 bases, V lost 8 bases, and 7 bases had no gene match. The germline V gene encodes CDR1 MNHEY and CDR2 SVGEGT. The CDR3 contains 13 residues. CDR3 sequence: CASGPGQYYEQYV. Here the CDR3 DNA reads TGTGCCAGCGGACCGGGACAGTACTACGAGCAGTACGTC.

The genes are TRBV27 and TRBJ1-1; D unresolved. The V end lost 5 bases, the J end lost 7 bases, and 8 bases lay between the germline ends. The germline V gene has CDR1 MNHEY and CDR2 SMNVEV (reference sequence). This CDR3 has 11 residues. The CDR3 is CASSEGFEAFF. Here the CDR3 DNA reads TGTGCCAGCAGTGAAGGTTTTGAAGCTTTCTTT.

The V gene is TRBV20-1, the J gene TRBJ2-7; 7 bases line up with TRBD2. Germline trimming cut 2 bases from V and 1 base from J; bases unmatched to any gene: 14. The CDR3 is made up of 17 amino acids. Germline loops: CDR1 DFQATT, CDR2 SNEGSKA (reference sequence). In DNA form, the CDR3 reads TGCAGTGCTAGACCCTTAAAAAATCCGGGGGGATCCTACGAGCAGTACTTC. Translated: CSARPLKNPGGSYEQYF.

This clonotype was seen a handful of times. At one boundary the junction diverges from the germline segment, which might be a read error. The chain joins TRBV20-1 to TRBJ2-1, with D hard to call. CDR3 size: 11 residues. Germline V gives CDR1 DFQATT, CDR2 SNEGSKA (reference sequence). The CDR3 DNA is TGTGGATGGCTGGAGTACAATGAGCAGTTCTTC. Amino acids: CGWLEYNEQFF.

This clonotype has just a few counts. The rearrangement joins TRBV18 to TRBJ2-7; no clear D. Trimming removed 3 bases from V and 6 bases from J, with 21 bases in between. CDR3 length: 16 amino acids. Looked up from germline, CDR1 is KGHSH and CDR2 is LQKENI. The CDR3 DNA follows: TGTGCCAGCTCACCCCGTCCCTGGGTCCTAGGAAGCGAGCAGTACGTC. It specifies CASSPRPWVLGSEQYV.

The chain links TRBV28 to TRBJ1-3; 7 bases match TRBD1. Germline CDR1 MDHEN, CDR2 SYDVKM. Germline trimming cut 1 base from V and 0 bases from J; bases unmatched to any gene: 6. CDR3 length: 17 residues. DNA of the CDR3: TGTGCCAGCAGTTTATTCTTTTGGGACAGCTCTGGAAACACCATATATTTT. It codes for CASSLFFWDSSGNTIYF. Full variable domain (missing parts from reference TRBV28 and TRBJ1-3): DVKVTQSSRYLVKRTGEKVFLECVQDMDHENMFWYRQDPGLGLRLIYFSYDVKMKEKGDIPEGYSVSREKKERFSLILESASTNQTSMYLCASSLFFWDSSGNTIYFGEGSWLTVV.